The 21 T cell receptor beta chains reported below all come from one sample, sequenced in a study of blood T cell repertoires in COVID-19. Libraries were prepared by immunoSEQ multiplex PCR; TCRdb keeps only in-frame clonotypes and omits some of them. The repertoire holds over 250,000 clones, with around 89% as singletons. The sample consisted of peripheral blood. These receptors were taken from a woman in her fifties or sixties with COVID-19, enrolled during active disease.

J is TRBJ2-2 and V is TRBV29-1; 14 bases fit TRBD2. The CDR3 spans 17 residues. The germline V gene has CDR1 SQVTM and CDR2 ANQGSEA. The V segment lost 4 bases and the J segment 4 bases; nucleotides outside the gene matches: 8. The CDR3 nucleotides read TGCAGCGTTGGCTTAACTGGGACTAGCGGGGGCACCGGGGAGCTGTTTTTT. Translated: CSVGLTGTSGGTGELFF.

V is TRBV2 and J is TRBJ2-2; 13 positions agree with TRBD2. There are 17 residues in the CDR3. Trimming at V came to 6 bases and at J to 0 bases, leaving 4 bases not matched to a gene. Germline V CDR1 and CDR2: SNHLY, FYNNEI. The CDR3 DNA is TGTGCCAGCAGGAGGACTAGCGGGAGATCGAACACCGGGGAGCTGTTTTTT. Protein: CASRRTSGRSNTGELFF.

The V call is TRBV6-6, the J call TRBJ1-4; D is undetermined. Trimming cost V 0 bases and J 7 bases, with 9 bases left between them. The CDR3 runs 14 residues. Germline CDR1 is MNHNY and CDR2 is SVGAGI (reference sequence). CDR3 amino acids: CASSYSGTVEKLFF. Written as DNA, the CDR3 is TGTGCCAGCAGTTACTCAGGAACAGTTGAAAAACTGTTTTTT.

This clone has just one count. The V call is TRBV30, the J call TRBJ2-5; no reliable D call. Germline V gene lookup returns CDR1 GTSNPN and CDR2 SVGIG (reference sequence). The CDR3 consists of 10 residues. V gave up 8 bases and J gave up 3 bases, with 7 bases separating them. CDR3 sequence reads: CASSEETQYF. CDR3 bases: TGTGCCAGCTCCGAAGAGACCCAGTACTTC. The variable domain in full, with the rest retrieved from reference TRBV30 and TRBJ2-5, is SQTIHQWPATLVQPVGSPLSLECTVEGTSNPNLYWYRQAAGRGLQLLFYSVGIGQISSEVPQNLSASRPQDRQFILSSKKLLLSDSGFYLCASSEETQYFGPGTRLLVL.

Written as DNA, the CDR3 is TGTGCCAGCAGTGTCTCCGGGGCTAGCGGGAGCTCTGGGGCCAACGTCCTGACTTTC. As protein: CASSVSGASGSSGANVLTF. The genes are TRBV6-4 and TRBJ2-6; 10 nucleotides align to TRBD2. V shed 4 bases and J 0 bases; nucleotides not matched to a gene: 9. The germline V gene has CDR1 MRHNA and CDR2 SNTAGT. The CDR3 is 19 residues long.

This chain links TRBV6-5 with TRBJ1-4; 8 bases are a match to TRBD1. The J segment lost 0 bases and the V segment lost 10 bases, leaving 4 bases of the junction unmatched. The CDR3 contains 14 residues. In germline, CDR1 is MNHEY, CDR2 SVGAGI. CDR3 coding DNA: TGTGCCATCAAACAGGGGGCAACTAATGAAAAACTGTTTTTT. Its protein product is CAIKQGATNEKLFF.

V is TRBV6-6 and J is TRBJ1-5; 9 bases agree with TRBD1. Germline CDR1 MNHNY, CDR2 SVGAGI (reference sequence). The trim removed 7 bases at V and 6 bases at J, leaving 4 bases unmatched. This CDR3 is 13 amino acids long. The CDR3 DNA follows: TGTGCCAGCAAGGACAGGGGTGTTCAGCCCCAGCATTTT. Its translation: CASKDRGVQPQHF.

V is TRBV6-5 and J is TRBJ1-2; D unresolved. CDR3 length: 14 residues. Per the germline V gene, CDR1 is MNHEY and CDR2 is SVGAGI. The germline V and J ends were trimmed by 6 bases and 4 bases, with 15 bases remaining between them. DNA of the CDR3: TGTGCCAGCAGCCCCTCCACAAACCGCTATGGCTACACCTTC. It codes for CASSPSTNRYGYTF.

Concerning this clone itself: One end of the junction does not line up with germline, which may come from a read error. This chain joins TRBV6-5 and TRBJ2-2; a possible D gene is TRBD1 (5 bases). In germline, CDR1 is MNHEY, CDR2 SVGAGI. The CDR3 is made up of 15 amino acids. In DNA, the CDR3 is TGTGCCAGCAGTCGGGTCCCAGGGAACGCCGGGGAGCTGTTTTTT. It is translated as CASSRVPGNAGELFF.

The chain employs TRBV7-2 and TRBJ2-7, with D tentatively TRBD1 (6 bases). The V end was cut by 1 base, the J end by 4 bases, with 14 bases between. This CDR3 comprises 15 residues. Germline assignment: CDR1 SGHTA and CDR2 FQGNSA. The CDR3, as DNA: TGTGCCAGCAGCTTAGGTTGGCAGGGGTTTTACGAGCAGTACTTC. This gives the protein CASSLGWQGFYEQYF.

In the case of this clone: The same CDR3 arises from other DNA sequences in this sample as well. This chain connects TRBV19 to TRBJ1-1; D is undetermined. With 3 bases removed from V and 4 bases from J, the gap between germline ends came to 6 bases. The length of the CDR3 is 12 residues. The germline CDR1 and CDR2 sequences are LNHDA and SQIVND (reference sequence). Here the CDR3 DNA reads TGTGCCAGTAGTATTGGTAGCACTGAAGCTTTCTTT. Its protein product is CASSIGSTEAFF.

The V gene is TRBV9, the J gene TRBJ1-2; D is possibly TRBD1 (6 bases). The germline V and J ends were trimmed by 4 bases and 2 bases, with 12 bases remaining between them. The germline CDR1 and CDR2 sequences are SGDLS and YYNGEE. The CDR3 loop spans 14 amino acids. This CDR3 reads CASSQTGNNYGYTF. CDR3 nucleotides: TGTGCCAGCAGCCAGACAGGCAACAACTATGGCTACACCTTC.

This clone was seen once. The V call is TRBV7-2, the J call TRBJ2-7; 13 bases line up with TRBD2. The CDR3 consists of 16 residues. The J segment lost 9 bases and the V segment lost 5 bases, leaving 13 bases of the junction unmatched. CDR1 is SGHTA and CDR2 is FQGNSA in the germline V gene. CDR3 DNA sequence: TGTGCCAGCAGCCGCCCCCCCGGGACTAGCGGGAATGGGCAGTACTTC. This codes for CASSRPPGTSGNGQYF.

The rearrangement uses TRBV12-3 or TRBV12-4 and TRBJ2-7; 7 nucleotides agree with TRBD2. There are 13 residues in the CDR3. J gave up 3 bases and V 6 bases, and 5 bases lay outside the gene matches. The DNA of the CDR3 is TGTGCCAGCAGCCTTGGCGGGAGCTACGAGCAGTACTTC. It codes for CASSLGGSYEQYF.

The gene calls are TRBV19 and TRBJ1-2; D not certain. Trimming took off 7 bases at V and 4 bases at J, with 16 bases between the two ends. This CDR3 region has 14 residues. Germline V CDR1 and CDR2: LNHDA, SQIVND (reference sequence). The CDR3 spells CASNHRSWAYGYTF. CDR3 in DNA: TGTGCCAGTAACCACCGGTCGTGGGCCTATGGCTACACCTTC.

The chain joins TRBV27 to TRBJ2-7, with 8 bases aligning to TRBD1. CDR3 size: 14 residues. The V and J ends lost 3 bases and 6 bases, in that order; junction bases with no gene match: 7. Germline CDR1 and CDR2: MNHEY and SMNVEV (reference sequence). CDR3 sequence: CASSLYRGIFEQYF. The CDR3, as DNA: TGTGCCAGCAGTTTGTACAGGGGGATATTCGAGCAGTACTTC.

This sequence joins TRBV19 and TRBJ2-7; TRBD1 might be the D (6 bases). Germline CDR1 LNHDA, CDR2 SQIVND (reference sequence). This CDR3 has 14 residues. Trimming took off 4 bases at V and 7 bases at J, with 17 bases between the two ends. The CDR3 loop reads CASSTDRSPWEQYF. In DNA form, the CDR3 reads TGTGCCAGTAGTACCGACAGGTCCCCCTGGGAGCAGTACTTC.

This clone was seen only a few times. V usage is TRBV4-1 and J usage is TRBJ2-2, with 10 bases lining up with TRBD2. The CDR3 has 16 residues. The germline gives CDR1 MGHRA, CDR2 YSYEKL. The trim removed 1 base at V and 4 bases at J, leaving 3 bases unmatched. CDR3 in amino acids: CASSQGGLALTGELFF. CDR3 DNA: TGCGCCAGCAGCCAAGGGGGACTAGCGCTCACCGGGGAGCTGTTTTTT.

This chain links TRBV2 with TRBJ1-2; 11 bases agree with TRBD1. CDR1 SNHLY and CDR2 FYNNEI come from the germline V gene. CDR3 length: 13 residues. Trimming cost V 8 bases and J 5 bases; bases outside gene matches: 4. As DNA, the CDR3 is TGTGCCAGCCTGGGACAGGGGGTTTATGGCTACACCTTC. This encodes CASLGQGVYGYTF.

CDR3 bases: TGTGCCTGGAGAGCAAACCTCGGGACTAGCGGGAGGCGAACAGATACGCAGTATTTT. This translates into CAWRANLGTSGRRTDTQYF. The V call is TRBV30, the J call TRBJ2-3, with 15 positions matching TRBD2. CDR3 length: 19 residues. Trimming at V came to 3 bases and at J to 3 bases, leaving 13 bases not matched to a gene. Germline V gives CDR1 GTSNPN, CDR2 SVGIG (reference sequence).

The V call is TRBV6-5, the J call TRBJ2-2; no clear D gene. With 4 bases removed from V and 4 bases from J, the gap between germline ends came to 13 bases. CDR3 length equals 15 residues. From germline, CDR1 is MNHEY and CDR2 SVGAGI. CDR3 sequence: CASSLQVDLTGELFF. The CDR3, as DNA: TGTGCCAGCAGTTTGCAGGTAGATCTCACCGGGGAGCTGTTTTTT.